A single sample is the source of the 18 T cell receptor beta chains below, sequenced in a study of T cell repertoires in cytomegalovirus infection. TCRdb called the reads again in MiXCR, with one record for every CDR3 protein. This sample has roughly 720,000 distinct CDR3 sequences; roughly a third occur once, and the top ten carry under 3%. The sequencing sample was made of PBMCs. These receptors were collected from a human donor in good health (CMV status not recorded). Some clones in this sample may be carry-over from other donors' samples.

This rearrangement joins TRBV12-3 or TRBV12-4 to TRBJ1-1; D possibly corresponds to TRBD1 (5 bases). The germline V and J ends were trimmed by 9 bases and 0 bases, with 17 bases remaining between them. The CDR3 has 15 residues. In DNA, the CDR3 is TGTGCCAGTATACGATGGGGGATGGTGAACACTGAAGCTTTCTTT. Encoded protein: CASIRWGMVNTEAFF.

This clonotype showed up many times. This rearrangement joins TRBV7-8 to TRBJ2-1; tentatively, D is TRBD2 (6 bases). Trimming took off 3 bases at V and 6 bases at J, with 18 bases between the two ends. Per the germline V gene, CDR1 is SGHVS and CDR2 is FQNEAQ. This CDR3 spans 16 amino acids. CDR3 DNA sequence: TGTGCCAGCAGCTTTGTTAGAGAAGCGGGTGGCAATGAGCAGTTCTTC. Translation: CASSFVREAGGNEQFF.

Remarks on this clonotype: The germline gene is not matched at one end of the junction; a read error may be the cause. V gene TRBV4-1 combines with J gene TRBJ2-1, with D possibly TRBD1 on 6 matching bases. The CDR3 extends over 16 amino acids. The germline gives CDR1 MGHRA, CDR2 YSYEKL. CDR3 protein: CASSQDGDKHYNEQLF. For the CDR3, the DNA is TGCGCCAGCAGCCAAGATGGGGACAAACATTACAATGAGCAGTTGTTC.

This clonotype has just a few counts. J is TRBJ1-1 and V is TRBV28, with D uncertain. This CDR3 is 13 amino acids long. Per germline, CDR1 MDHEN and CDR2 SYDVKM. V was trimmed by 8 bases and J by 6 bases, leaving 16 bases between them. CDR3 sequence: CASYLNPMAEAFF. The CDR3 DNA is TGTGCCAGCTATTTGAACCCAATGGCTGAAGCTTTCTTT.

This clonotype appeared a few times. The V call is TRBV28, the J call TRBJ1-1; D call uncertain. The CDR3 has 15 amino acids. CDR1 is MDHEN, CDR2 SYDVKM, per germline. With 3 bases removed from V and 0 bases from J, the gap between germline ends came to 11 bases. The DNA for the CDR3 is TGTGCCAGCAGTTTTAAAGGGTACCTGAACACTGAAGCTTTCTTT. Amino acid sequence: CASSFKGYLNTEAFF.

The CDR3 spells CASSLSGQGGTEAFF. In nucleotides, the CDR3 is TGTGCCAGCAGTTTATCCGGACAGGGTGGGACTGAAGCTTTCTTT. The rearrangement links TRBV28 to TRBJ1-1; 8 nucleotides agree with TRBD1. Germline assignment: CDR1 MDHEN and CDR2 SYDVKM. The V gene end was trimmed by 1 base and the J gene end by 5 bases; junction bases not matched to a gene: 6. The CDR3 spans 15 residues.

The sample holds many counts of this clonotype. The chain has TRBV6-5 and TRBJ2-7; D unresolved. This CDR3 spans 12 amino acids. CDR1 and CDR2 (germline): MNHEY, SVGAGI. V lost 1 base and J lost 7, with 8 bases in between. CDR3: CASSYLGDEQYF. CDR3 coding DNA: TGTGCCAGCAGTTACTTGGGCGATGAGCAGTACTTC.

This clonotype was counted a few times. The chain joins TRBV28 to TRBJ2-2, with D tentatively TRBD1 (6 bases). Germline CDR1 is MDHEN and CDR2 is SYDVKM. Trimming cost V 5 bases and J 4 bases, with 14 bases left between them. The CDR3 loop spans 15 amino acids. CDR3 nucleotide sequence: TGTGCCAGCAGTGAACCCGGACAGTTCACCGGGGAGCTGTTTTTT. Residues: CASSEPGQFTGELFF.

This clonotype has only one observation. A much bigger clone sits one base away, suggesting this may be a read error. The chain combines TRBV6-1 with TRBJ1-2, with 11 nucleotides matching TRBD1. This CDR3 has 14 amino acids. Germline assignment: CDR1 MNHNS and CDR2 SASEGT. CDR3 amino acids: CAISWDRGNYGYTF. The DNA for the CDR3 is TGTGCCATCAGTTGGGACAGGGGGAACTATGGCTACACCTTC.

This clonotype was seen repeatedly, ten times or more. The chain couples TRBV7-2 to TRBJ2-1; D remains unclear. The V gene lost 5 bases and the J gene lost 2 bases, with 19 bases spanning the gap. This CDR3 is built from 17 residues. From germline, CDR1 is SGHTA and CDR2 FQGNSA. CDR3 bases: TGTGCCAGCAGCGATGAGTTGGGGTCTCCCCCCTACAATGAGCAGTTCTTC. Amino acid sequence: CASSDELGSPPYNEQFF.

Of note for this clonotype: As the CDR3 is not closed by the conserved phenylalanine or tryptophan, this likely results from a read error. The rearrangement joins TRBV7-9 to TRBJ2-7; 9 nucleotides line up with TRBD1. Germline assignment: CDR1 SEHNR and CDR2 FQNEAQ (reference sequence). The V and J ends lost 5 bases and 1 base, in that order; junction bases with no gene match: 15. The CDR3 loop spans 18 amino acids. The CDR3 bases are TGTGCCAGCAGCCAAGACCGCAGCGGGACAGGGCTTTCCTACGAGCAGTACTCC. This sequence encodes CASSQDRSGTGLSYEQYS.

This sequence joins TRBV6-6 and TRBJ2-7; D might be TRBD1 (5 bases). The CDR3 runs to 14 residues. V was pared by 2 bases and J by 6 bases, with 14 bases between. Germline V gene data show CDR1 as MNHNY and CDR2 as SVGAGI (reference sequence). Here the CDR3 reads CASSYAQDSSEQYF. The DNA for the CDR3 is TGTGCCAGCAGTTACGCACAGGATTCTAGCGAGCAGTACTTC.

The rearrangement links TRBV18 to TRBJ1-2, with TRBD1 matching 8 bases. The CDR3 runs to 18 residues. CDR1 is KGHSH and CDR2 is LQKENI in the germline V gene. J was trimmed by 4 bases and V by 2 bases; bases with no gene match: 15. CDR3 amino acids: CASSPRGQGFVSGYGYTF. CDR3 nucleotide sequence: TGTGCCAGCTCACCAAGAGGACAGGGATTTGTGTCGGGCTATGGCTACACCTTC.

This clonotype was seen many times. The chain joins TRBV27 to TRBJ1-2, with D perhaps TRBD1 (5 bases). This CDR3 is built from 16 residues. V lost 4 bases and J 5 bases, leaving 20 bases between the germline ends. CDR1 is MNHEY and CDR2 is SMNVEV in the germline V gene (reference sequence). The DNA for the CDR3 is TGTGCCAGCAGTTCCATCCAGACAGTGGGCCCATATGGCTACACCTTC. Amino acids: CASSSIQTVGPYGYTF.

The rearrangement links TRBV5-1 to TRBJ2-3; TRBD1 is a possible D gene (6 bases). CDR1 SGHRS and CDR2 YFSETQ come from the germline V gene. V was pared by 4 bases and J by 4 bases, with 16 bases between. The CDR3 loop spans 15 amino acids. The CDR3 sequence is CASSVFQGTADTQYF. Here the CDR3 DNA reads TGCGCCAGCAGCGTTTTTCAGGGGACGGCAGATACGCAGTATTTT.

The chain carries TRBV20-1 and TRBJ2-7; 11 bases fit TRBD1. Germline-derived CDR1 and CDR2 are DFQATT and SNEGSKA (reference sequence). The V and J ends lost 0 bases and 3 bases, in that order; junction bases with no gene match: 16. CDR3 length: 19 amino acids. In nucleotides, the CDR3 is TGCAGTGCTAGAGACCGGATCCGGGACAGGGGGTACCAAGACTACGAGCAGTACTTC. Translating it yields CSARDRIRDRGYQDYEQYF.

This clonotype was counted between two and nine times. The V gene is TRBV7-9, the J gene TRBJ1-1; D ambiguous. The V end was cut by 8 bases, the J end by 11 bases, with 15 bases between. CDR1 is SEHNR and CDR2 is FQNEAQ in the germline V gene (reference sequence). This CDR3 spans 11 amino acids. The CDR3 region has the DNA TGTGCCAGCGGTAGTCTTAACCCGGCTTTCTTT. Its protein product is CASGSLNPAFF.

This sequence joins TRBV28 and TRBJ1-1; the D is unclear. CDR1 is MDHEN, CDR2 SYDVKM, per germline. V was trimmed by 4 bases and J by 3 bases, leaving 12 bases between them. The CDR3 is 14 residues long. The CDR3 DNA sequence: TGTGCCAGCAGTTCTCCGGTGTTTTACACTGAAGCTTTCTTT. This translates into CASSSPVFYTEAFF. Drawing the rest from reference TRBV28 and TRBJ1-1, the complete variable domain is DVKVTQSSRYLVKRTGEKVFLECVQDMDHENMFWYRQDPGLGLRLIYFSYDVKMKEKGDIPEGYSVSREKKERFSLILESASTNQTSMYLCASSSPVFYTEAFFGQGTRLTVV.